This section outlines one T cell receptor beta chain sequence together with its context. Its antigen is not identified. V lost 2 bases to trimming and J lost 0 bases, with 11 bases between them. The CDR3 sequence is 15 residues long. Germline V gives CDR1 MNHEY, CDR2 SVGAGI. For each subset, genomic DNA was distributed in equal portions over several immunoSEQ plates. In the source study's methods: Filtering of immunoSEQ junctional sequences could not match full-length read filtering. Repertoires were generated with immunoSEQ multiplex PCR, while TCRdb's copy carries only in-frame clones and drops some. V and J calls and clone size follow that table, whereas D and trimming were derived from the DNA. The sample consists of about a million clones, roughly 77% of them appearing once. These data belong to a study of shared clonotypes between healthy human individuals. The donors, all of them Caucasian adults, lived in Nashville, Tennessee.

Study outcomes and limitations: Relative to memory subsets, naive subsets generally showed larger estimated richness.

The chain recombines TRBV6-5 with TRBJ2-7; a weak D match, TRBD2 (6 bases). This sequence originates from a man younger than 35 in good health. Some clones in this sample may be carry-over from other donors' samples. Sequencing was performed on memory CD4+ T cells from PBMCs. Subset noted: CD45RA-negative fraction. The DNA for the CDR3 is TGTGCCAGCAGTTACGCTTGGGGAGGCTCCTACGAGCAGTACTTC. Encoded protein: CASSYAWGGSYEQYF.